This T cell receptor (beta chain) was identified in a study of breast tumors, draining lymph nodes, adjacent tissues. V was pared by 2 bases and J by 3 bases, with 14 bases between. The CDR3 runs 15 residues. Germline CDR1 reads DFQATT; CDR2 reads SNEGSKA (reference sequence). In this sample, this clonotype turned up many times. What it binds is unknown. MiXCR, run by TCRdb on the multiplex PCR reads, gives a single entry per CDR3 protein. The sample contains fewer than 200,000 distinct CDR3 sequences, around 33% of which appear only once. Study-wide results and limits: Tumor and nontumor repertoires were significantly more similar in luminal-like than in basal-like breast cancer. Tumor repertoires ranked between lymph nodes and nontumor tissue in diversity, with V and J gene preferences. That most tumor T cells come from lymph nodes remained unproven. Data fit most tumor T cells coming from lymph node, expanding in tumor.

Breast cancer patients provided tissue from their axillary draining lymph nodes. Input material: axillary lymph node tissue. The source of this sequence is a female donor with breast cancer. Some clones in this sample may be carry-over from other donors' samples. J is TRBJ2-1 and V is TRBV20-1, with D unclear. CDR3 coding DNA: TGCAGTGCTAGAAAGGAGTCTAGTAGCTACAATGAGCAGTTCTTC. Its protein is CSARKESSSYNEQFF.